This T cell receptor (beta chain) was documented in a study of T-cell reconstitution after alpha-beta-depleted transplantation in children listed by TCRdb under 2016. Regarding the complete study: Using TCR repertoire profiling, the study quantitatively followed how T-cell immune reconstitution unfolded in children after TCRalphabeta/CD19-depleted allogeneic hematopoietic cell transplantation.

The full study reports these points: Over subsequent months, a decline in hyperexpanded clone frequencies was noted, and after one year, T-cell counts and TCRbeta diversity were mostly ascribed to newly produced T cells. The apparently early alphabetaT-cell count recovery about two months after transplant was reportedly dependent on only several hundred rapidly expanded clones derived from non-depleted graft cells. In some patients, the high TCRbeta diversity seen at day 60 was put down to recipient T cells and intrathymic progenitors that had survived conditioning.

Including the terminal cysteine and phenylalanine, the CDR3 comprises 15 residues. This entry keeps only the CDR3 DNA: 45 bases, framed from base 1. The V end loses 0 bases and the J end loses 0 bases, and a stretch of 4 bases separates them. As encoded in the germline V gene (reference sequence), CDR1 is SGHKS while CDR2 is YYEKEE. Points on this clonotype: The clone's antigen remains unknown. No base quality information exists; no much larger clone differs at one position.

In the paper's terms, the treatment or condition label means: allogeneic hematopoietic cell transplantation with graft depleted of TCRalphabeta T cells and CD19 B cells. Transplant recipients were children who received TCRalphabeta/CD19-depleted allogeneic hematopoietic cell grafts. Library preparation was by PCR. Sequencing used an Illumina HiSeq 2500. Molecular barcoding was employed in the preparation of TCR libraries, with unique molecular identifiers being used to normalize TCRbeta repertoire quantification. The public reads were quality trimmed at Q25 with fastp and then assembled into clones with MiXCR by TCRdb, keeping productive beta chains. When rows share a CDR3 protein, they turn into one entry using the most common DNA and genes. The sample data list fewer than 750,000 distinct CDR3 sequences, and 20% to 25% of these were observed just once. The top ten clonotypes cover roughly 14% of the sample.

The receptor was derived from a boy under two years old who had a stem cell transplant for acute myeloid leukemia, so the T cells may come from the graft donor. Sequenced material: PBMCs, mostly from graft donor cells, taken 360 days after TCRalphabeta/CD19-depleted stem cell transplant. The chain joins TRBV5-5 to TRBJ2-6, with no D gene named confidently. CDR3 region: CASSLESSGANVLTF. The DNA sequence follows: TGTGCCAGCAGCTTGGAAAGCTCTGGGGCCAACGTCCTGACTTTC.